These T cell receptor beta chains were read from a single sample in a study of Ad26.COV2.S vaccination and SARS-CoV-2 variants. The protocol was immunoSEQ multiplex PCR, while the TCRdb copy is restricted to in-frame clones and leaves out a portion. The table lists about 350,000 clones, around 88% of them singletons. The sample in question was peripheral blood, obtained in a trial of Ad26.COV2.S vaccine versus placebo. The receptors were gathered from a person between 18 and 60 years old who received the Ad26.COV2.S COVID-19 vaccine or a placebo. CDR3s leave out the opening cysteine and the closing phenylalanine or tryptophan.

ASSQRSYPGLAGNNEQF TRBV3-1/TRBV3-2
ASSSTSGRYNEQF TRBV3-1/TRBV3-2
ASSRSAEGNQPQH TRBV4-1
ASSSLKGAGYGYT TRBV28
ATSEGQVGGGNQPQH TRBV24-1
ASSQGAGIWSGELF TRBV3-1/TRBV3-2
SASKGIAYEQY TRBV20-1
ASSLELAKNIQY TRBV5-1
ATSRVRTDTSGNTIY TRBV15
ASSSGEYEQY TRBV6-5
ASSVSGITEAF TRBV9
ASSLPGASGNTIY TRBV5-4
ASSDTSAETQY TRBV7-9
ASSYDRPFYEQY TRBV6-5
ASSVRRGNTEAF TRBV5-1
AISEPDRRSYNEQF TRBV10-3
ASSPRQGTNTGELF TRBV3-1/TRBV3-2
ASSPQQAHSGNTIY TRBV5-1
ASSLYGSYEKLF TRBV7-9
ASSHQSGTRLFGYT TRBV3-1/TRBV3-2